Presented here are 18 T cell receptor beta chains from one specimen sequenced in a study of cytomegalovirus exposure and HLA in healthy donors. Researchers ran the PCR with 60 Vbeta and 13 Jbeta primers. The method was immunoSEQ multiplex PCR; TCRdb's version includes in-frame clones alone and lacks a portion of them. The data contain some 150,000 clones, roughly a tenth of them seen just once; the ten biggest clones take up approximately 1.8%. Material for sequencing was PBMCs. The receptors here all came from a male donor in good health and CMV-seronegative.

This clone showed up just a few times. This chain joins TRBV19 and TRBJ1-5; D remains ambiguous. CDR3 size: 13 residues. V lost 7 bases and J lost 3, with 10 bases in between. Germline CDR1 is LNHDA and CDR2 is SQIVND (reference sequence). The CDR3 nucleotides read TGTGCCAGTACGGCAGGCTACAATCAGCCCCAGCATTTT. It is translated as CASTAGYNQPQHF. The full variable domain, its missing parts supplied by reference TRBV19 and TRBJ1-5, is DGGITQSPKYLFRKEGQNVTLSCEQNLNHDAMYWYRQDPGQGLRLIYYSQIVNDFQKGDIAEGYSVSREKKESFPLTVTSAQKNPTAFYLCASTAGYNQPQHFGDGTRLSIL.

The rearrangement links TRBV7-9 to TRBJ1-4; 8 bases align to TRBD1. Unmatched junction bases numbered 12, after V lost 5 bases and J lost 7 bases. The CDR3 covers 16 residues. The germline V gene has CDR1 SEHNR and CDR2 FQNEAQ (reference sequence). In nucleotides, the CDR3 is TGTGCCAGCAGCCTCCCCCCACAGGGGGAAGGTGAAAAACTGTTTTTT. Translating it yields CASSLPPQGEGEKLFF. Full variable domain (remainder filled in from reference TRBV7-9 and TRBJ1-4): DTGVSQNPRHKITKRGQNVTFRCDPISEHNRLYWYRQTLGQGPEFLTYFQNEAQLEKSRLLSDRFSAERPKGSFSTLEIQRTEQGDSAMYLCASSLPPQGEGEKLFFGSGTQLSVL.

A remark on this clone: Distinct nucleotide sequences in the sample also encode this CDR3. CDR3 DNA sequence: TGCGCCAGCAGCCAAGGGGGGGGGTACAGCAATCAGCCCCAGCATTTT. This gives the protein CASSQGGGYSNQPQHF. The rearrangement uses TRBV4-1 and TRBJ1-5; possibly TRBD1 for D (5 bases). Germline V lookup: CDR1 MGHRA, CDR2 YSYEKL. With 1 base removed from V and 1 base from J, the gap between germline ends came to 11 bases. This CDR3 has 16 residues.

The rearrangement uses TRBV30 and TRBJ1-6; 7 positions agree with TRBD1. There are 13 residues in the CDR3. V dropped 1 base and J dropped 6; count of bases not matched to a gene: 0. The V gene's germline CDR1 is GTSNPN and CDR2 SVGIG (reference sequence). The CDR3 nucleotides read TGTGCCTGGAGTGGACAGGGTAATTCACCCCTCCACTTT. This translates into CAWSGQGNSPLHF.

The chain joins TRBV7-3 to TRBJ2-7; D not resolved. This CDR3 has 15 amino acids. Between the trimmed V and J ends, which lost 4 bases and 0 bases, there was a span of 13 bases. Germline CDR1 is SGHTA and CDR2 is FQGTGA. The CDR3 sequence: CASSSQGGTSYEQYF. CDR3 nucleotides: TGTGCCAGCAGCTCTCAAGGCGGAACCTCCTACGAGCAGTACTTC.

The chain is built from TRBV28 and TRBJ1-5; D remains ambiguous. Germline V gene data show CDR1 as MDHEN and CDR2 as SYDVKM. The CDR3 sequence is 18 residues long. Trimming stripped 3 bases from V and 0 bases from J, with 18 bases between. The CDR3 protein is CASSFGLTFGYSNQPQHF. CDR3 DNA sequence: TGTGCCAGCAGTTTCGGACTTACCTTTGGATATAGCAATCAGCCCCAGCATTTT.

The rearrangement joins TRBV2 to TRBJ1-1; possible D gene TRBD1, 5 bases. V was shortened by 4 bases and J by 7 bases, with 10 bases between the two germline ends. Looked up from germline, CDR1 is SNHLY and CDR2 is FYNNEI. This CDR3 spans 12 amino acids. For the CDR3, the DNA is TGTGCCAGCAGTGGCCAGGGCCATGAAGCTTTCTTT. This gives the protein CASSGQGHEAFF.

V usage is TRBV9 and J usage is TRBJ2-7; a possible D gene is TRBD1 (5 bases). The CDR3 loop spans 15 amino acids. Germline assignment: CDR1 SGDLS and CDR2 YYNGEE. Trimming took 0 bases from V and 2 from J, leaving 12 bases between them. The CDR3 DNA sequence: TGTGCCAGCAGCGTAGACGGGCAGGGCCCCTACGAGCAGTACTTC. Translating gives CASSVDGQGPYEQYF.

This clone was seen a few times. The chain recombines TRBV7-9 with TRBJ2-3; 7 bases line up with TRBD2. V was clipped by 5 bases and J by 4 bases; unmatched bases: 9. The CDR3 runs to 15 residues. Germline-derived CDR1 and CDR2 are SEHNR and FQNEAQ (reference sequence). CDR3 residues: CASSTDGGGADTQYF. In DNA form, the CDR3 reads TGTGCCAGCAGCACAGACGGGGGAGGGGCAGATACGCAGTATTTT.

A few counts support this clone. The chain employs TRBV28 and TRBJ1-3; 10 bases agree with TRBD1. The length of the CDR3 is 15 residues. Germline values: CDR1 MDHEN, CDR2 SYDVKM. V was clipped by 10 bases and J by 0 bases; unmatched bases: 6. The CDR3 here is CATTGTGVSGNTIYF. Here the CDR3 DNA reads TGTGCCACCACTGGGACAGGGGTCTCTGGAAACACCATATATTTT.

The J gene is TRBJ2-6, the V gene TRBV15; tentatively, D is TRBD1 (6 bases). Germline V gene sequence: CDR1 LNHNV, CDR2 YYDKDF (reference sequence). The CDR3 consists of 18 residues. V gave up 0 bases and J gave up 2 bases, with 14 bases separating them. CDR3 in amino acids: CATSRDGLGAAGANVLTF. DNA for the CDR3: TGTGCCACCAGCAGAGATGGATTGGGGGCGGCTGGGGCCAACGTCCTGACTTTC.

The chain has TRBV7-2 and TRBJ2-1; TRBD1 matches at 9 bases. V trimming: 4 bases; J trimming: 4 bases; junction bases outside the gene matches: 8. The CDR3 loop spans 16 amino acids. Per the germline V gene, CDR1 is SGHTA and CDR2 is FQGNSA. The CDR3 loop reads CASSSRPGQGYNEQFF. In DNA, the CDR3 is TGTGCCAGCAGCTCCCGTCCGGGACAGGGTTACAATGAGCAGTTCTTC.

The chain couples TRBV6-5 to TRBJ2-7, with 10 bases lining up with TRBD1. J was trimmed by 1 base and V by 6 bases; bases with no gene match: 6. CDR1 is MNHEY, CDR2 SVGAGI, per germline. The CDR3 runs to 15 residues. For the CDR3, the DNA is TGTGCCAGCAGCCGCCGGGACAGGGGATCCTACGAGCAGTACTTC. It encodes CASSRRDRGSYEQYF.

The CDR3 DNA is TGTGCCAGCAGTTTACTTAGCGGACCCTACGAGCAGTACTTC. It codes for CASSLLSGPYEQYF. The chain uses TRBV27 and TRBJ2-7, with a tentative D call TRBD2 (6 bases). From germline, CDR1 is MNHEY and CDR2 SMNVEV (reference sequence). The V gene lost 2 bases and the J gene lost 2 bases, with 10 bases spanning the gap. This CDR3 contains 14 residues.

This clone was seen more than once but under ten times. The chain is built from TRBV6-1 and TRBJ1-3; 7 bases map to TRBD1. The CDR3 consists of 14 residues. The germline V gene has CDR1 MNHNS and CDR2 SASEGT. Germline trimming cut 0 bases from V and 8 bases from J; bases unmatched to any gene: 4. The CDR3: CASSEAGQRDTIYF. The CDR3 bases are TGTGCCAGCAGTGAAGCGGGACAGCGGGACACCATATATTTT.

The genes are TRBV5-1 and TRBJ2-3; TRBD2 matches 12 bases. V was pared by 3 bases and J by 4 bases, with 6 bases of the junction left unmatched. This CDR3 region has 16 residues. CDR1 is SGHRS and CDR2 is YFSETQ in the germline V gene. Written as DNA, the CDR3 is TGCGCCAGCAGCTCCCTGACTAGCGGGAGCTCAGATACGCAGTATTTT. Translating it yields CASSSLTSGSSDTQYF.

The J gene is TRBJ1-2, the V gene TRBV4-3, with D possibly matching TRBD1 (6 bases). CDR3 size: 16 residues. From germline, CDR1 is LGHNA and CDR2 YSLEER. With 0 bases removed from V and 7 bases from J, the gap between germline ends came to 18 bases. CDR3 sequence (DNA): TGCGCCAGCAGCCAAGATCCGGTGGCAGGGGTCGCTGGCTACACCTTC. This translates into CASSQDPVAGVAGYTF.

This clone has more than one count but fewer than ten. The chain carries TRBV19 and TRBJ2-1; D is ambiguous. Trimming shortened V by 7 bases and J by 5 bases, and 12 bases separated the two germline ends. CDR3 length: 13 amino acids. Germline CDR1 and CDR2: LNHDA and SQIVND (reference sequence). CDR3 nucleotide sequence: TGTGCCAGTATTTCCCACACCGACAATGAGCAGTTCTTC. As protein: CASISHTDNEQFF.